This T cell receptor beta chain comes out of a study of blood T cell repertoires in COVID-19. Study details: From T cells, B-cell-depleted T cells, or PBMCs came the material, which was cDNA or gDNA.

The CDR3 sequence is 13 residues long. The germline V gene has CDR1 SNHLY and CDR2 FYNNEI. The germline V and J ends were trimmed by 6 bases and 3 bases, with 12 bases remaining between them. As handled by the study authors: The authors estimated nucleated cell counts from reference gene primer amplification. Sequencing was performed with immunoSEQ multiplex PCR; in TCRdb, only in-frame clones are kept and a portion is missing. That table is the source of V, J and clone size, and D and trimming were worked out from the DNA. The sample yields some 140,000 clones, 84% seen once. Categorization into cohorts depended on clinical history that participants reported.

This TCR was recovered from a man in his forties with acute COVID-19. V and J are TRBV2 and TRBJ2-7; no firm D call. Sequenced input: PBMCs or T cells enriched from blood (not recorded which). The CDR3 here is CASREDRLYEQYF. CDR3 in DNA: TGTGCCAGCAGAGAGGATCGACTCTACGAGCAGTACTTC.